This T cell receptor (beta chain) comes out of a study of T cell changes during pregnancy in multiple sclerosis. V gave up 5 bases and J gave up 3 bases, with 14 bases separating them. This CDR3 is 14 amino acids long. CDR1 and CDR2 from the germline V gene are MNHNY and SVGAGI (reference sequence). Assay: immunoSEQ multiplex PCR; the TCRdb copy retains only in-frame clones and omits some. This table has some 52,000 clones, just over 90% appearing once. The specimen was CD4+ T cells from peripheral blood mononuclear cells, collected before pregnancy. This clonotype originated in a female donor with multiple sclerosis, enrolled in a pregnancy study. V and J are TRBV6-6 and TRBJ2-7; perhaps TRBD2 as D (6 bases). The CDR3 is CASSGVGGDYEQYF. The CDR3, as DNA: TGTGCCAGCAGTGGCGTGGGAGGAGACTACGAGCAGTACTTC.